This T cell receptor (beta chain) was profiled in a study of cytomegalovirus exposure and HLA in healthy donors. As for the study in general: There were 85 million or so unique TCRs (from HLA-typed donors) in an early data release.

PCR primers comprised 60 Vbeta and 13 Jbeta primers. TCRdb keeps only in-frame clones here, not all; method: immunoSEQ multiplex PCR. The table has under 140,000 clones, around four fifths seen once. The CDR3 is 15 residues long. Trimming removed 1 base at V and 0 bases at J, with 10 bases between. CDR1 and CDR2 (germline): SQVTM, ANQGSEA. The sequenced sample was PBMCs. The clonotype comes from a man under 40 in good health and CMV-seropositive. The rearrangement uses TRBV29-1 and TRBJ2-1, with D possibly matching TRBD2 (5 bases). The CDR3 is CSVEAGKSSYNEQFF. CDR3 nucleotides: TGCAGCGTTGAAGCCGGGAAAAGCTCCTACAATGAGCAGTTCTTC.